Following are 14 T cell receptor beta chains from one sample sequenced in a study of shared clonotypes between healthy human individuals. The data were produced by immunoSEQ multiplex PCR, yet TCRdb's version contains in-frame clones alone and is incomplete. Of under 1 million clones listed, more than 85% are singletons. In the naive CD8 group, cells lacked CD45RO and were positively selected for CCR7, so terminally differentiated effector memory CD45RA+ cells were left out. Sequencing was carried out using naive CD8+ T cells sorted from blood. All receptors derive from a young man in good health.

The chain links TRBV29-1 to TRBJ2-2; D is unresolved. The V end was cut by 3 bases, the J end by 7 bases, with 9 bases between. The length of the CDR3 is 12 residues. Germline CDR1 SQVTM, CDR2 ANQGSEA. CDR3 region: CSVEARLGELFF. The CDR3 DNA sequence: TGCAGCGTTGAGGCCCGGCTCGGGGAGCTGTTTTTT.

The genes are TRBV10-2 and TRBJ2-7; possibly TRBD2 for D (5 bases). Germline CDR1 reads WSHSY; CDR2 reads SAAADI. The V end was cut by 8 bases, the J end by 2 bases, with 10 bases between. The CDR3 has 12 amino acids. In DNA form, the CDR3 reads TGCGCCAGCGGCACGGGGACCTACGAGCAGTACTTC. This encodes CASGTGTYEQYF.

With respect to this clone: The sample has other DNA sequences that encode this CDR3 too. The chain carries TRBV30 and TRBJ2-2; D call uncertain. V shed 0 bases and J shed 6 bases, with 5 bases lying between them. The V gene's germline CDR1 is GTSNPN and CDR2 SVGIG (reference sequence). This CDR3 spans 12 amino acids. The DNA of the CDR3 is TGTGCCTGGAGTGTACGGCCCGGGGAGCTGTTTTTT. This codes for CAWSVRPGELFF. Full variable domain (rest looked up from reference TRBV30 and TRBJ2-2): SQTIHQWPATLVQPVGSPLSLECTVEGTSNPNLYWYRQAAGRGLQLLFYSVGIGQISSEVPQNLSASRPQDRQFILSSKKLLLSDSGFYLCAWSVRPGELFFGEGSRLTVL.

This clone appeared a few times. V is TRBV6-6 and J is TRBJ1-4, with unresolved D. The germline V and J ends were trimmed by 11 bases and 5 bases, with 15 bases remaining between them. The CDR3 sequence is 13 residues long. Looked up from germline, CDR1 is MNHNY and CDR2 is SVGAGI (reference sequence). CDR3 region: CAAQGNRNEKLFF. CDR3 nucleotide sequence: TGTGCCGCCCAAGGGAATCGAAATGAAAAACTGTTTTTT.

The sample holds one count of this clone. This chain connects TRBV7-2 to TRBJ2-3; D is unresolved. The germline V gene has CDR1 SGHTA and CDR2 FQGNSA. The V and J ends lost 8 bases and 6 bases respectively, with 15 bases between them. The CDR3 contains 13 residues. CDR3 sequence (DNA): TGTGCCAGCTTTCCGCCCAACCACGATACGCAGTATTTT. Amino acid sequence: CASFPPNHDTQYF.

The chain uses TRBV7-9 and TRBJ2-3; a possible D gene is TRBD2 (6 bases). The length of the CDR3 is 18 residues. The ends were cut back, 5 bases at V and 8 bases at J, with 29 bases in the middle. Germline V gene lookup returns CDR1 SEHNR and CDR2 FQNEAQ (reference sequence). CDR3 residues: CASSLPTIAVERLGTQYF. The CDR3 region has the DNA TGTGCCAGCAGCCTCCCGACGATAGCGGTAGAACGTCTGGGTACGCAGTATTTT.

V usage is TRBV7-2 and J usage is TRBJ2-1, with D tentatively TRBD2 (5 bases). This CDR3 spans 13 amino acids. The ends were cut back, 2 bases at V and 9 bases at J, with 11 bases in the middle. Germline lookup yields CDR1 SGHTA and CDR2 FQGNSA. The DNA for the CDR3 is TGTGCCAGCAGCTTACTTTTCCGGGGTGAGCAGTTCTTC. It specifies CASSLLFRGEQFF.

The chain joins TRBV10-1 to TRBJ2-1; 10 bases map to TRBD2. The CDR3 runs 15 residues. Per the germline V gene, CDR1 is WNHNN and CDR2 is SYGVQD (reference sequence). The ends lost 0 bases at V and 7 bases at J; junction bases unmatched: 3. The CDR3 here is CASSESSSGSNEQFF. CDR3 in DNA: TGCGCCAGCAGTGAGTCGTCTAGCGGGAGTAATGAGCAGTTCTTC.

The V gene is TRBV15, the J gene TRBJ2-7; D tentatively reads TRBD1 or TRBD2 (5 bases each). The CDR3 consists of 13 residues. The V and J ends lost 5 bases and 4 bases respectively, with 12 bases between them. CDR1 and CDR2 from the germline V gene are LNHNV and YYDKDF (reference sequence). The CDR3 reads CATSGGRSYEQYF. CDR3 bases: TGTGCCACCAGCGGGGGTCGCAGTTACGAGCAGTACTTC.

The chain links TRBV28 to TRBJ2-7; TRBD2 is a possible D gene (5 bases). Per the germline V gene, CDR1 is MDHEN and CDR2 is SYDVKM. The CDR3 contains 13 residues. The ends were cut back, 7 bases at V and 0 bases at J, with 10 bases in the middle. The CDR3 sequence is CASTSGVSYEQYF. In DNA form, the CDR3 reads TGTGCCAGCACCTCCGGGGTCTCCTACGAGCAGTACTTC.

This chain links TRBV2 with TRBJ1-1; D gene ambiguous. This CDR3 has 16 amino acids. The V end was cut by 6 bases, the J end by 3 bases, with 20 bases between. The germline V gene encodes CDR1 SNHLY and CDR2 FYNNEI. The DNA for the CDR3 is TGTGCCAGCAGAGCCGCCGCAGGACCGAGGGACACTGAAGCTTTCTTT. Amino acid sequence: CASRAAAGPRDTEAFF.

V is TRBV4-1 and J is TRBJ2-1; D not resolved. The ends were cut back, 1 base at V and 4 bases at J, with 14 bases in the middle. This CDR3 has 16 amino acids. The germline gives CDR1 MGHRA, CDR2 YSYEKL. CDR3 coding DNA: TGCGCCAGCAGCCAAGCTGGGGTGGGCAGTTACAATGAGCAGTTCTTC. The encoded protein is CASSQAGVGSYNEQFF.

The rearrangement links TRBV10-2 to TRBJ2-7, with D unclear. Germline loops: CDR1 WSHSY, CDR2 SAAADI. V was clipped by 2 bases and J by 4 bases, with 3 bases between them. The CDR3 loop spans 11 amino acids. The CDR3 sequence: CASSEMYEQYF. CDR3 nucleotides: TGCGCCAGCAGTGAGATGTACGAGCAGTACTTC.

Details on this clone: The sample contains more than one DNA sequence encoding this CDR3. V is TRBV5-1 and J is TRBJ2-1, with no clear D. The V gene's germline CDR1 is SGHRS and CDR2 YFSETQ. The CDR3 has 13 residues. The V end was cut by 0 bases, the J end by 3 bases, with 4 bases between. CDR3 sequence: CASSLGSYNEQFF. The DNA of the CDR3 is TGCGCCAGCAGCTTGGGCAGCTACAATGAGCAGTTCTTC.